A single sample is the source of the 7 T cell receptor beta chains below, sequenced in a study. TCRdb analysed the 5' RACE reads with MiXCR anew, one entry per CDR3 protein. The repertoire holds several thousand distinct CDR3 sequences, about two thirds seen once, with around 3.3% in the top ten. The sample taken for sequencing was naive CD4+ T cells sorted from blood. Subset specified: naive CD4+ T cells, CD4+CD45RA+CD25-. The receptors were gathered from a female donor with breast cancer.

V and J are TRBV6-6 and TRBJ1-6; the match to TRBD1 covers 8 bases. V trimming: 6 bases; J trimming: 10 bases; junction bases outside the gene matches: 8. From germline, CDR1 is MNHNY and CDR2 SVGAGI (reference sequence). CDR3 length equals 14 residues. CDR3 DNA: TGTGCCAGCAGCTCGACAGGGGATCGGTCACCCCTCCACTTT. The encoded protein is CASSSTGDRSPLHF.

J is TRBJ2-1 and V is TRBV12-3 or TRBV12-4; 8 bases fit TRBD1. This CDR3 region has 15 residues. V lost 5 bases and J lost 7; bases outside the gene matches: 10. DNA of the CDR3: TGTGCCAGCAGTCTCAGACAGGGGACGGGGAATGAGCAGTTCTTC. It codes for CASSLRQGTGNEQFF.

J is TRBJ2-7 and V is TRBV6-5; TRBD1 is a possible D gene (6 bases). Trimming shortened V by 4 bases and J by 7 bases, and 11 bases separated the two germline ends. This CDR3 comprises 12 residues. Germline-derived CDR1 and CDR2 are MNHEY and SVGAGI. The CDR3 region is CASSSKTGEQYF. In nucleotides, the CDR3 is TGTGCCAGCAGTTCAAAAACAGGGGAGCAGTACTTC.

This chain joins TRBV6-1 and TRBJ2-7; D is possibly TRBD2 (6 bases). The CDR3 runs 13 residues. Germline-derived CDR1 and CDR2 are MNHNS and SASEGT. The V and J ends lost 1 base and 4 bases respectively, with 8 bases between them. Here the CDR3 DNA reads TGTGCCAGCAGTGAAGACGGGAGATACGAGCAGTACTTC. It translates to CASSEDGRYEQYF.

The chain recombines TRBV15 with TRBJ2-3, with D perhaps TRBD2 (5 bases). Trimming pared 1 base from V and 5 bases from J, leaving 7 bases between. CDR3 length: 13 residues. Germline CDR1 is LNHNV and CDR2 is YYDKDF (reference sequence). The CDR3 region has the DNA TGTGCCACCAGCAGAGGCCGGGGAGATACGCAGTATTTT. As protein: CATSRGRGDTQYF.

V and J are TRBV20-1 and TRBJ2-3; TRBD2 agrees at 14 bases. Trimming at V came to 4 bases and at J to 4 bases, leaving 4 bases not matched to a gene. There are 15 residues in the CDR3. CDR1 is DFQATT, CDR2 SNEGSKA, per germline (reference sequence). The DNA for the CDR3 is TGCAGTGCTATGGGACTAGCGGGAGTCTCAGATACGCAGTATTTT. This codes for CSAMGLAGVSDTQYF.

The V call is TRBV5-6, the J call TRBJ1-4; no clear D. CDR1 is SGHDT, CDR2 YYEEEE, per germline. This CDR3 has 15 amino acids. The V end was cut by 2 bases, the J end by 7 bases, with 15 bases between. The CDR3 nucleotides read TGTGCCAGCAGCTTACGACGGCTCGGAGGTGAAAAACTGTTTTTT. The encoded protein is CASSLRRLGGEKLFF.